This TCR beta chain was observed in a study of shared clonotypes between healthy human individuals. This clone was seen only a few times. Generated by immunoSEQ multiplex PCR, the TCRdb table keeps only in-frame clones and is missing some. The sample lists hundreds of thousands of clones, roughly 79% occurring once. The specimen was PBMCs. This sequence was found in a middle-aged woman in good health. Some clones in this sample may be carry-over from other donors' samples.

Written as DNA, the CDR3 is TGTGCCAGCAGCCCCACCCCAGGCCAGATCTACGAGCAGTACTTC. Amino acid sequence: CASSPTPGQIYEQYF. The chain combines TRBV9 with TRBJ2-7; D uncertain. V lost 4 bases to trimming and J lost 3 bases, with 17 bases between them. Germline CDR1 SGDLS, CDR2 YYNGEE. CDR3 length equals 15 residues. Complete variable domain (other parts from reference TRBV9 and TRBJ2-7): DSGVTQTPKHLITATGQRVTLRCSPRSGDLSVYWYQQSLDQGLQFLIQYYNGEERAKGNILERFSAQQFPDLHSELNLSSLELGDSALYFCASSPTPGQIYEQYFGPGTRLTVT.